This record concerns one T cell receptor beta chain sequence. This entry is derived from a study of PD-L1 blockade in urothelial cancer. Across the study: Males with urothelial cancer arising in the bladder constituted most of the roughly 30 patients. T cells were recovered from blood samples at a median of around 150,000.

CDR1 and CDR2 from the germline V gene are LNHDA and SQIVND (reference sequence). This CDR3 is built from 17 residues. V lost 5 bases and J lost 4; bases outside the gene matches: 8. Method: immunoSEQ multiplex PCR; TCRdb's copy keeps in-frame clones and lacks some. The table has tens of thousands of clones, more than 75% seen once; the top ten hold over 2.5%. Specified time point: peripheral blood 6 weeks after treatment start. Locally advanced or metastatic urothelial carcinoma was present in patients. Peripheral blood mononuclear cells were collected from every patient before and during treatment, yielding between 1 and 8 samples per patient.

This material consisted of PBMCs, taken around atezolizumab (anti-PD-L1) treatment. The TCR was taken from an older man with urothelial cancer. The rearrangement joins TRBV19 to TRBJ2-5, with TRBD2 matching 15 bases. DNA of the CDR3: TGTGCCAGTAGTTCTCTGGGACTAGCGGGAGGCGGAGAGACCCAGTACTTC. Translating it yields CASSSLGLAGGGETQYF.